This T cell receptor beta chain was profiled in a study of T cell responses to AZD1222 COVID-19 vaccine. Study-wide results and caveats: The repertoires were collected only after the peak T cell response.

Assay: immunoSEQ multiplex PCR; the TCRdb copy retains only in-frame clones and omits some. The sample includes some 140,000 clones, roughly 90% of them seen just once. CDR3 size: 17 residues. Per germline, CDR1 LNHNV and CDR2 YYDKDF (reference sequence). V dropped 3 bases and J dropped 5; count of bases not matched to a gene: 12. A remark on this clone: Its antigen is currently unknown.

This clonotype originated in an adult in good health. This specimen was peripheral blood, taken on day 0 of AZD1222 vaccination. The chain joins TRBV15 to TRBJ2-5; 10 positions agree with TRBD2. Written as DNA, the CDR3 is TGTGCCACCAGCAGTTTTGCCAAACTAGCGGGGAGGGAGACCCAGTACTTC. Protein product: CATSSFAKLAGRETQYF.